Included here is one TCR beta chain sequence, with context. The data are from a study of early T cells in non-severe SARS-CoV-2 infection. About the research overall: Chains were not paired, and sequencing was done on bulk RNA from unsorted whole blood.

Unique molecular identifiers were attached to individual cDNA molecules. MiXCR was run by TCRdb on the 5' RACE reads, yielding one entry per CDR3 protein. The table lists nearly 60,000 distinct CDR3 sequences, roughly 13% of them singletons, with about 9.7% in the top ten. Trimming left V 0 bases short and J 0 bases short, with 8 bases between. The CDR3 sequence is 15 residues long. Germline V gene lookup returns CDR1 KGHSH and CDR2 LQKENI. The chain employs TRBV18 and TRBJ1-1; D is ambiguous. The sample comprised whole blood. The TCR originated in an adult who was a healthcare worker with PCR-confirmed SARS-CoV-2 infection or an uninfected control (not recorded which). The CDR3 is CASSPPENMNTEAFF. DNA for the CDR3: TGTGCCAGCTCACCACCTGAAAATATGAACACTGAAGCTTTCTTT.